The T cell receptor (beta chain) described here comes from a study of T cells after yellow fever vaccination. Notes on the study in general: Post-booster repertoires contained most primary-vaccination clones again (about 96% CD4, about 90% CD8).

TCRdb recomputed calls from the 5' RACE reads with MiXCR, one row per CDR3 protein. The sample contains 300,000 to 450,000 distinct CDR3 sequences, approximately 8% of which appear only once. In the case of this clonotype: Its antigen is unidentified.

The junction had 16 bases not matched to a gene; V was cut back by 5 bases and J by 5 bases. This CDR3 has 17 amino acids. This sample comprised PBMCs, obtained about 49 days after the first yellow fever vaccination. J is TRBJ2-3 and V is TRBV12-3 or TRBV12-4, with 7 bases that match TRBD2. The receptor was derived from a man between 18 and 35 years old who received the YFV17D yellow fever vaccine. The CDR3 DNA reads as TGTGCCAGCAGTCCCCCGTGGGGAGCGGGGTCAGGAGATACGCAGTATTTT. It yields the protein CASSPPWGAGSGDTQYF.